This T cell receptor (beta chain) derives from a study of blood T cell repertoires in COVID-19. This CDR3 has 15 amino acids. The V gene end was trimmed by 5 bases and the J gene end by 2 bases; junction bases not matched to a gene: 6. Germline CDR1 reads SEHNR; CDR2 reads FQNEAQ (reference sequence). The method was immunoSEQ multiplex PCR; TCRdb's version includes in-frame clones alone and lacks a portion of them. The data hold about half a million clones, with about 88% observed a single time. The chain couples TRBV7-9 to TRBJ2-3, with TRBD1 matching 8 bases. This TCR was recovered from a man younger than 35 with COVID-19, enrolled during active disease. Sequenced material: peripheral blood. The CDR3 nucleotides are TGTGCCAGCAGCAAGACAGGGGCGATCACAGATACGCAGTATTTT. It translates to CASSKTGAITDTQYF.